This entry lists 9 T cell receptor beta chains sequenced from one sample in a study of cytomegalovirus exposure and HLA in healthy donors. This PCR relied on a set of 60 Vbeta primers and 13 Jbeta primers. Clones were sequenced by immunoSEQ multiplex PCR, and TCRdb holds only the in-frame ones, with some missing. The table records about 150,000 clones, around 73% of them present only once. The specimen was PBMCs. Receptors were obtained from a woman younger than 35 in good health and CMV-seropositive.

The rearrangement uses TRBV6-5 and TRBJ2-3, with 13 bases matching TRBD2. The ends lost 6 bases at V and 6 bases at J; junction bases unmatched: 6. This CDR3 spans 15 amino acids. Per the germline V gene, CDR1 is MNHEY and CDR2 is SVGAGI. The CDR3 DNA sequence: TGTGCCAGCAGCACTAGCGGGGGGGCCGCGGATACGCAGTATTTT. This codes for CASSTSGGAADTQYF.

With regard to this clone: At one end the junction does not follow the germline gene, possibly because of a read error. The V call is TRBV10-2, the J call TRBJ1-1; D uncertain. CDR1 WSHSY and CDR2 SAAADI come from the germline V gene. The CDR3 loop spans 13 amino acids. CDR3 residues: CASSGLSSTKAFF. CDR3 sequence (DNA): TGCGCCAGCAGTGGCCTTTCCTCCACTAAAGCTTTCTTT.

J is TRBJ2-3 and V is TRBV12-5; perhaps TRBD2 as D (6 bases). Trimming shortened V by 5 bases and J by 8 bases, and 14 bases separated the two germline ends. The CDR3 covers 13 residues. Germline-derived CDR1 and CDR2 are LGHNT and FRNRAP. CDR3 amino acids: CASGPPKGGTQYF. Written as DNA, the CDR3 is TGTGCTAGTGGTCCCCCAAAGGGAGGTACGCAGTATTTT.

The chain couples TRBV19 to TRBJ2-1; 9 nucleotides line up with TRBD1. J was trimmed by 8 bases and V by 5 bases; bases with no gene match: 4. The CDR3 is made up of 13 amino acids. Germline V gives CDR1 LNHDA, CDR2 SQIVND (reference sequence). The CDR3: CASSRQGGDEQFF. The CDR3 nucleotides are TGTGCCAGTAGTCGACAGGGGGGCGATGAGCAGTTCTTC.

The genes are TRBV11-2 and TRBJ2-3; 10 bases are shared with TRBD1. Germline CDR1 and CDR2: SGHAT and FQNNGV. This CDR3 contains 17 residues. J lost 2 bases, V lost 5 bases, and 10 bases had no gene match. The CDR3 DNA follows: TGTGCCAGCAGCCCCCCCTCGGGACAGGGGATCACAGATACGCAGTATTTT. It yields the protein CASSPPSGQGITDTQYF.

This clone turned up a few times. The rearrangement links TRBV19 to TRBJ1-1; TRBD1 matches at 8 bases. Germline loops: CDR1 LNHDA, CDR2 SQIVND (reference sequence). Trimming took 6 bases from V and 7 from J; bases not matched to a gene: 16. The CDR3 consists of 16 residues. The CDR3 is CASSFFHGDRSVEAFF. The CDR3 DNA reads as TGTGCCAGTAGCTTCTTCCATGGGGACAGGTCGGTTGAAGCTTTCTTT.

The chain employs TRBV7-6 and TRBJ2-1, with 8 bases identical to TRBD1. The CDR3 runs 15 residues. Germline V CDR1 and CDR2: SGHVS, FNYEAQ. V lost 0 bases, J lost 6 bases, and 4 bases stayed unmatched. CDR3 region: CASSLARTGSNEQFF. Here the CDR3 DNA reads TGTGCCAGCAGCTTAGCCAGGACAGGGAGCAATGAGCAGTTCTTC.

V gene TRBV7-9 combines with J gene TRBJ2-4; 9 positions agree with TRBD1. V was clipped by 0 bases and J by 8 bases; unmatched bases: 14. This CDR3 has 18 residues. Germline assignment: CDR1 SEHNR and CDR2 FQNEAQ (reference sequence). CDR3 bases: TGTGCCAGCAGCTTAGCGCCTCCTGGGCCGGGACAGGGCGACATTCAGTACTTC. As protein: CASSLAPPGPGQGDIQYF. The full variable domain, completed using reference TRBV7-9 and TRBJ2-4, is DTGVSQNPRHKITKRGQNVTFRCDPISEHNRLYWYRQTLGQGPEFLTYFQNEAQLEKSRLLSDRFSAERPKGSFSTLEIQRTEQGDSAMYLCASSLAPPGPGQGDIQYFGAGTRLSVL.

The rearrangement links TRBV2 to TRBJ1-3; 7 nucleotides match TRBD1. V dropped 11 bases and J dropped 1; count of bases not matched to a gene: 8. The CDR3 is 14 amino acids. Per the germline V gene, CDR1 is SNHLY and CDR2 is FYNNEI. The CDR3 region is CAAMRDRSGNTIYF. In DNA form, the CDR3 reads TGTGCCGCCATGCGGGACAGATCTGGAAACACCATATATTTT.